This T cell receptor (beta chain) was captured in a study of T-cell reconstitution after alpha-beta-depleted transplantation in children. Losses at the gene ends were 5 bases for V and 6 bases for J; bases not matched to a gene: 6. Germline assignment: CDR1 SGHVS and CDR2 FQNEAQ. This CDR3 region has 15 residues. In this sample, this clonotype turned up a few times. Preparation of the TCRbeta library was carried out with unique molecular identifiers. TCRdb reprocessed the PCR reads via MiXCR and lists one record per CDR3 protein. The sample holds over 550,000 distinct CDR3 sequences, approximately 10% seen once.

The chain is built from TRBV7-8 and TRBJ2-7; 14 bases align to TRBD2. The TCR was taken from a human donor who donated a stem cell graft to a child with acute myeloid leukemia. Sequenced here: PBMCs from the stem cell graft donor, sampled from the stem cell graft. CDR3 bases: TGTGCCAGCAGCCAGGGACTAGCGGGAGCCCGCGAGCAGTACTTC. Protein sequence: CASSQGLAGAREQYF.